Below are 2 T cell receptor beta chains sequenced from a single sample in a study of naive and memory T cell subsets. Two oligonucleotides, mixed equimolar, formed the beta constant-region primer covering TRBC1 and TRBC2. The ligated cDNA underwent four PCR rounds using SP2 and nested alpha and beta constant-region primers. TCRdb fed the UMI-ligation and nested PCR reads into MiXCR, producing one record per CDR3 protein. The sample lists around 29,000 distinct CDR3 sequences, 15% to 20% occurring once. Input material: effector memory CD4+ T cells from blood. Specified subset: effector memory, CD45RA- CD27-. These receptors came from a human donor in good health.

This clonotype was detected only a few times. The J gene is TRBJ2-1, the V gene TRBV5-1; 10 bases are a match to TRBD2. Unmatched junction bases numbered 7, after V lost 7 bases and J lost 0 bases. This CDR3 region has 16 residues. The V gene's germline CDR1 is SGHRS and CDR2 YFSETQ. CDR3 DNA: TGCGCCAGCGCGGGACTAGCGTCAAGCTCCTACAATGAGCAGTTCTTC. As protein: CASAGLASSSYNEQFF.

This clonotype was seen repeatedly, ten times or more. The gene calls are TRBV2 and TRBJ1-2, with TRBD1 as a possible D gene (6 bases). CDR1 and CDR2 from the germline V gene are SNHLY and FYNNEI. CDR3 length: 14 amino acids. V was pared by 5 bases and J by 0 bases, with 10 bases between. The CDR3: CASSPDSANYGYTF. CDR3 DNA: TGTGCCAGCAGTCCGGACAGCGCTAACTATGGCTACACCTTC.